Following are 18 T cell receptor beta chains from one sample sequenced in a study of CD8 T cells in ankylosing spondylitis. Findings and caveats of the study: Ankylosing spondylitis blood seemed to carry a telltale TCR beta motif made of roughly eight highly homologous variants.

The antigens of these receptors remain unknown. TCRdb fed the 5' RACE reads into MiXCR, producing one record per CDR3 protein. The table lists around 430,000 distinct CDR3 sequences, 17% of them singletons. Sequencing was done on a sample of blood, either unsorted or a sorted T cell fraction (not recorded which). These receptors originate from a male donor with ankylosing spondylitis.

The chain carries TRBV5-1 and TRBJ2-3; D is ambiguous. Germline-derived CDR1 and CDR2 are SGHRS and YFSETQ. The CDR3 sequence is 14 residues long. Trimming removed 0 bases at V and 10 bases at J, with 15 bases between. The CDR3 bases are TGCGCCAGCAGCTTGGGATATTTGCAGGATGCGCAGTATTTT. Its protein product is CASSLGYLQDAQYF.

Only a few counts were recorded for this clonotype. The J gene is TRBJ1-3, the V gene TRBV25-1; D perhaps matches TRBD1 (5 bases). Germline values: CDR1 MGHDK, CDR2 SYGVNS. The germline V and J ends were trimmed by 3 bases and 4 bases, with 13 bases remaining between them. The CDR3 loop spans 15 amino acids. The CDR3 region is CASSEPRGAGNTIYF. The CDR3 DNA reads TGTGCCAGCAGTGAGCCCCGCGGGGCCGGAAACACCATATATTTT. The whole variable domain, remainder taken from reference TRBV25-1 and TRBJ1-3, is EADIYQTPRYLVIGTGKKITLECSQTMGHDKMYWYQQDPGMELHLIHYSYGVNSTEKGDLSSESTVSRIRTEHFPLTLESARPSHTSQYLCASSEPRGAGNTIYFGEGSWLTVV.

The chain joins TRBV5-1 to TRBJ2-7, with 8 bases lining up with TRBD2. The length of the CDR3 is 14 residues. Per germline, CDR1 SGHRS and CDR2 YFSETQ. The junction had 9 bases not matched to a gene; V was cut back by 5 bases and J by 5 bases. CDR3: CASSTGGAGHEQYF. The CDR3 coding sequence is TGCGCCAGCAGTACCGGGGGGGCTGGTCACGAGCAGTACTTC.

This clonotype was seen only a few times. J is TRBJ1-1 and V is TRBV29-1; D gene ambiguous. Deletions cut 4 bases from V and 7 bases from J, with 16 bases between. Germline V gene data show CDR1 as SQVTM and CDR2 as ANQGSEA. The CDR3 sequence is 13 residues long. CDR3 region: CSVAKSVDYEAFF. The DNA of the CDR3 is TGCAGCGTTGCGAAGAGTGTAGATTATGAAGCTTTCTTT.

This clonotype showed up just a few times. The V call is TRBV6-1, the J call TRBJ2-7; 8 positions match TRBD2. This CDR3 region has 17 residues. V was clipped by 5 bases and J by 0 bases; unmatched bases: 12. From germline, CDR1 is MNHNS and CDR2 SASEGT. The CDR3 protein is CASSRRSTSEGSYEQYF. CDR3 nucleotides: TGTGCCAGCAGTCGACGATCGACTAGCGAGGGCTCCTACGAGCAGTACTTC.

This sequence joins TRBV7-2 and TRBJ1-2, with 11 bases that match TRBD1. The CDR3 length is 14 residues. V lost 4 bases, J lost 8 bases, and 6 bases stayed unmatched. Looked up from germline, CDR1 is SGHTA and CDR2 is FQGNSA. The DNA for the CDR3 is TGTGCCAGCAGCTCCGGACAGGGGGCGTGGGGCTACACCTTC. It codes for CASSSGQGAWGYTF.

This clonotype was counted only a few times. The chain has TRBV9 and TRBJ1-2; TRBD1 matches 7 bases. Germline assignment: CDR1 SGDLS and CDR2 YYNGEE. J was trimmed by 3 bases and V by 4 bases; bases with no gene match: 6. The CDR3 consists of 14 residues. The chain's CDR3 is CASSTGADYYGYTF. CDR3 in DNA: TGTGCCAGCAGCACAGGGGCCGACTACTATGGCTACACCTTC.

In this sample, this clonotype turned up a few times. V is TRBV3-1 and J is TRBJ1-2; 8 bases map to TRBD1. The CDR3 is made up of 14 amino acids. Germline V CDR1 and CDR2: LGHDT, YNNKEL (reference sequence). J lost 4 bases, V lost 5 bases, and 6 bases had no gene match. Here the CDR3 reads CASSKDREGYGYTF. For the CDR3, the DNA is TGTGCCAGCAGCAAGGACAGGGAAGGCTATGGCTACACCTTC.

This rearrangement joins TRBV2 to TRBJ1-1; no firm D call. The CDR3 covers 14 residues. V lost 6 bases and J 0 bases, leaving 11 bases between the germline ends. Germline V lookup: CDR1 SNHLY, CDR2 FYNNEI. CDR3 sequence (DNA): TGTGCCAGCAGCCGTACCACAGTGAACACTGAAGCTTTCTTT. Translating gives CASSRTTVNTEAFF.

This clonotype occurred a few times. The chain links TRBV14 to TRBJ2-7; TRBD1 matches 9 bases. The CDR3 is made up of 16 amino acids. V trimming: 1 base; J trimming: 3 bases; junction bases outside the gene matches: 7. Germline V gene sequence: CDR1 SGHDN, CDR2 FVKESK. The CDR3: CASSQARGGQGYEQYF. The CDR3 bases are TGTGCCAGCAGCCAAGCCCGAGGGGGACAGGGCTACGAGCAGTACTTC.

The chain has TRBV5-5 and TRBJ1-5; no definite D call. Germline V gene lookup returns CDR1 SGHKS and CDR2 YYEKEE (reference sequence). Trimming removed 0 bases at V and 7 bases at J, with 11 bases between. CDR3 length: 14 residues. In DNA, the CDR3 is TGTGCCAGCAGCTTGGACCTCGGTCGGCAGCCCCAGCATTTT. It yields the protein CASSLDLGRQPQHF.

The V gene is TRBV7-8, the J gene TRBJ1-5; D is uncertain. This CDR3 comprises 14 residues. The V end was cut by 0 bases, the J end by 7 bases, with 10 bases between. Germline CDR1 reads SGHVS; CDR2 reads FQNEAQ. The CDR3 sequence: CASSLATGHQPQHF. The CDR3 nucleotides read TGTGCCAGCAGCTTAGCGACGGGTCACCAGCCCCAGCATTTT.

This chain connects TRBV28 to TRBJ2-6; D may be TRBD1 or TRBD2 (5 bases each). Germline V lookup: CDR1 MDHEN, CDR2 SYDVKM. V was shortened by 6 bases and J by 0 bases, with 6 bases between the two germline ends. This CDR3 has 14 residues. The chain's CDR3 is CASRGRSGANVLTF. The CDR3 DNA reads TGTGCCAGCAGGGGACGCTCTGGGGCCAACGTCCTGACTTTC.

This clonotype was picked up a small number of times. The chain couples TRBV7-9 to TRBJ2-1; possible D gene TRBD2, 5 bases. There are 14 residues in the CDR3. V was shortened by 3 bases and J by 5 bases, with 11 bases between the two germline ends. Germline assignment: CDR1 SEHNR and CDR2 FQNEAQ (reference sequence). CDR3 region: CASSLTNWNNEQFF. The CDR3 region has the DNA TGTGCCAGCAGCTTGACTAACTGGAACAATGAGCAGTTCTTC.

J is TRBJ2-7 and V is TRBV5-1, with 9 nucleotides matching TRBD1. Losses at the gene ends were 1 base for V and 1 base for J; bases not matched to a gene: 9. The CDR3 has 17 residues. Germline assignment: CDR1 SGHRS and CDR2 YFSETQ. As DNA, the CDR3 is TGCGCCAGCAGCTTGTTACAGGGGGCTGATGGATCCTACGAGCAGTACTTC. This codes for CASSLLQGADGSYEQYF.

Only a few counts were recorded for this clonotype. The chain has TRBV12-3 or TRBV12-4 and TRBJ1-2; a possible D gene is TRBD1 (5 bases). V was cut by 3 bases and J by 1 base, with 6 bases left in between. The CDR3 runs to 13 residues. The CDR3 nucleotides are TGTGCCAGCAGTTTTCAGGGTAACTATGGCTACACCTTC. It is translated as CASSFQGNYGYTF.

This rearrangement joins TRBV7-3 to TRBJ2-7, with TRBD2 identical over 11 bases. The CDR3 loop spans 14 amino acids. The V and J ends lost 5 bases and 7 bases, in that order; junction bases with no gene match: 7. The germline V gene has CDR1 SGHTA and CDR2 FQGTGA. The DNA for the CDR3 is TGTGCCAGCAGCCAGACTAGCGGGGCGGGTGAGCAGTACTTC. Amino acid sequence: CASSQTSGAGEQYF.

This clonotype was found a few times. V is TRBV20-1 and J is TRBJ2-1; 14 bases map to TRBD2. This CDR3 region has 14 residues. CDR1 and CDR2 from the germline V gene are DFQATT and SNEGSKA (reference sequence). V lost 5 bases to trimming and J lost 6 bases; unmatched junction nucleotides: 3. The CDR3 sequence is CSAGLAGGTNEQFF. The CDR3 DNA reads as TGCAGTGCTGGACTAGCGGGAGGAACCAATGAGCAGTTCTTC.